Listed below are T cell receptor beta chains from one sample, sequenced in a study of T cell responses to AZD1222 COVID-19 vaccine. Sequencing was performed with immunoSEQ multiplex PCR; in TCRdb, only in-frame clones are kept and a portion is missing. The sample shows some 100,000 clones, about 86% of them seen only once. The specimen was peripheral blood, collected on day 0 of AZD1222 vaccination. Receptors were obtained from an adult in good health. Each CDR3 is given with its conserved first and last residue. Fields, in order: CDR3 DNA, CDR3 protein, J gene, D gene, clone size, V gene. A D gene is named only where the DNA matches it firmly. Clone size is not always given. Where it is, it says once, few, many or a class for expanded clones.

cdr3_nt: TGTGCTAGCAGCTTAGCCCGACGACAGGGAGGCACCGGGGAGCTGTTTTTT; cdr3_aa: CASSLARRQGGTGELFF; j_call: TRBJ2-2; d_call: -; clone_size: -; v_call: TRBV7-7
cdr3_nt: TGCAGTGCTAGTGGGATTCCCGGGGAGCTGTTTTTT; cdr3_aa: CSASGIPGELFF; j_call: TRBJ2-2; d_call: -; clone_size: once; v_call: TRBV20-1
cdr3_nt: TGTCCCAGCACCTTTGGGGGGCGAGCGGGGGCACACTCCTACAATGAGCAGTTCTTC; cdr3_aa: CPSTFGGRAGAHSYNEQFF; j_call: TRBJ2-1; d_call: TRBD2; clone_size: -; v_call: TRBV2
cdr3_nt: TGTGCCAGCAGCCTACAAGGGCATTCACCCCTCCACTTT; cdr3_aa: CASSLQGHSPLHF; j_call: TRBJ1-6; d_call: -; clone_size: -; v_call: TRBV7-2
cdr3_nt: TGTGCCAGCTCACCGGTACAGGGTATGAACTATGGCTACACCTTC; cdr3_aa: CASSPVQGMNYGYTF; j_call: TRBJ1-2; d_call: -; clone_size: -; v_call: TRBV18
cdr3_nt: TGCTCCGGGACAGGGGGTGAAAAACTGTTTTTT; cdr3_aa: CSGTGGEKLFF; j_call: TRBJ1-4; d_call: TRBD1; clone_size: -; v_call: TRBV20-1
cdr3_nt: TGTGCCAGCAGCCCTCAACGGGCAGGGAACACCGGGGAGCTGTTTTTT; cdr3_aa: CASSPQRAGNTGELFF; j_call: TRBJ2-2; d_call: -; clone_size: -; v_call: TRBV9
cdr3_nt: TGTGCCAGCAGCCGACAGAGCGTTCATGGCTACACCTTC; cdr3_aa: CASSRQSVHGYTF; j_call: TRBJ1-2; d_call: -; clone_size: -; v_call: TRBV6-2/TRBV6-3
cdr3_nt: TGTGCCAGCAGCTTAGGGGGGGAGTGGTATGGCTACACCTTC; cdr3_aa: CASSLGGEWYGYTF; j_call: TRBJ1-2; d_call: -; clone_size: -; v_call: TRBV7-8
cdr3_nt: TGTGCCACCAGTGATTCCGGGACAGGGGCGAATAGGTTTGGCTACACCTTC; cdr3_aa: CATSDSGTGANRFGYTF; j_call: TRBJ1-2; d_call: TRBD1; clone_size: -; v_call: TRBV24-1
cdr3_nt: TGTGCCAGCAGCTTGGGACAGAGCAATCAGCCCCAGCATTTT; cdr3_aa: CASSLGQSNQPQHF; j_call: TRBJ1-5; d_call: -; clone_size: -; v_call: TRBV5-8
cdr3_nt: TGCGCCAGCAGCCCTACCTTCGGGAACACTGAAGCTTTCTTT; cdr3_aa: CASSPTFGNTEAFF; j_call: TRBJ1-1; d_call: -; clone_size: -; v_call: TRBV4-3
cdr3_nt: TGTGCCAGCAGCTTTATCGGTGGGGGTAGCAATCAGCCCCAGCATTTT; cdr3_aa: CASSFIGGGSNQPQHF; j_call: TRBJ1-5; d_call: -; clone_size: -; v_call: TRBV7-8
cdr3_nt: TGTGCCAGCAGCGGGACAGCGTATAATTCACCCCTCCACTTT; cdr3_aa: CASSGTAYNSPLHF; j_call: TRBJ1-6; d_call: -; clone_size: -; v_call: TRBV9
cdr3_nt: TGTGCCAGCAGCTTGGTTCTGCAGGCCGGGGGCTACACCTTC; cdr3_aa: CASSLVLQAGGYTF; j_call: TRBJ1-2; d_call: -; clone_size: few; v_call: TRBV5-6
cdr3_nt: TGTGCCAGTAGTATTTTAGGCGGGGGTTACAATGAGCAGTTCTTC; cdr3_aa: CASSILGGGYNEQFF; j_call: TRBJ2-1; d_call: TRBD2; clone_size: -; v_call: TRBV19